Listed below are T cell receptor beta chains from one sample, sequenced in a study of T cell changes during pregnancy in multiple sclerosis. Only in-frame clones appear in the TCRdb table, and some are missing; sequencing was by immunoSEQ multiplex PCR. This table has about 120,000 clones, roughly nine tenths appearing once. The sequenced sample was peripheral blood, obtained in the third trimester of pregnancy. The receptors were gathered from a female donor with multiple sclerosis, enrolled in a pregnancy study. The CDR3 runs from the conserved cysteine through the conserved F or W.

TRBJ1-1,TRBV5-1,CASSLNQQGGHTEAFF
TRBJ1-2,TRBV10-1,CASSQGNYGYTF
TRBJ2-7,TRBV5-4,CASSRPEGGEQYF
TRBJ2-7,TRBV27,CASSLARRGGSYEQYF
TRBJ2-5,TRBV30,CAWVGGRETQYF
TRBJ2-3,TRBV5-5,CASSLGTGGLAQYF
TRBJ2-3,TRBV5-1,CASSPGTSGRGGDTQYF
TRBJ2-3,TRBV5-1,CASSPGLVYSTDTQYF
TRBJ1-4,TRBV19,CASSSGTGNEKLFF
TRBJ1-5,TRBV19,CASDFAVNNQPQHF
TRBJ1-2,TRBV7-6,CASSLGHRGYGYTF
TRBJ1-3,TRBV6-5,CASSYSQGASGNTIYF
TRBJ2-5,TRBV7-2,CASSLDRGLGETQYF